These T cell receptor beta chains were read from a single sample in a study of T cell responses to AZD1222 COVID-19 vaccine. Using immunoSEQ multiplex PCR, the repertoire was profiled, and TCRdb retains in-frame clones only, with some absent. Altogether 150,000 to 200,000 clones are present, roughly 87% being singletons, with the ten largest covering about 3%. The sample here was peripheral blood, taken on day 0 of AZD1222 vaccination. Receptors were obtained from an adult in good health. CDR3s include the opening cysteine and the closing phenylalanine or tryptophan. A D gene is named only where the DNA matches it firmly. Only some rows state a clone size, as once, few, many or a class for expanded clones.

v_call: TRBV5-1; j_call: TRBJ1-1; d_call: .; clone_size: .; cdr3_aa: CASSLVPSNTEAFF; cdr3_nt: TGCGCCAGCAGCTTGGTTCCTTCGAACACTGAAGCTTTCTTT
v_call: TRBV7-3; j_call: TRBJ2-3; d_call: TRBD2; clone_size: .; cdr3_aa: CASSLTATSGTDTQYF; cdr3_nt: TGTGCCAGCAGCTTAACGGCGACTAGCGGAACAGATACGCAGTATTTT
v_call: TRBV5-1; j_call: TRBJ1-2; d_call: TRBD1; clone_size: .; cdr3_aa: CASSSRGRAYGYTF; cdr3_nt: TGCGCCAGCAGCTCGAGGGGGCGCGCCTATGGCTACACCTTC
v_call: TRBV5-4; j_call: TRBJ1-6; d_call: .; clone_size: few; cdr3_aa: CASSSGRGDSPLHF; cdr3_nt: TGTGCCAGCAGCTCGGGCCGCGGGGATTCACCCCTCCACTTT
v_call: TRBV7-3; j_call: TRBJ2-1; d_call: .; clone_size: few; cdr3_aa: CASSEIPGPPYNEQFF; cdr3_nt: TGTGCCAGCAGTGAAATCCCGGGACCACCCTACAATGAGCAGTTCTTC
v_call: TRBV2; j_call: TRBJ1-4; d_call: .; clone_size: .; cdr3_aa: CASSVDPTKAKLFF; cdr3_nt: TGTGCCAGCAGTGTGGACCCTACTAAGGCGAAACTGTTTTTT
v_call: TRBV7-9; j_call: TRBJ2-2; d_call: .; clone_size: once; cdr3_aa: CASSLGKQGWTGELFF; cdr3_nt: TGTGCCAGCAGCTTAGGGAAACAGGGTTGGACCGGGGAGCTGTTTTTT
v_call: TRBV27; j_call: TRBJ2-7; d_call: .; clone_size: .; cdr3_aa: CASSLGSDYYEQYF; cdr3_nt: TGTGCCAGCAGTTTAGGGTCAGACTACTACGAGCAGTACTTC
v_call: TRBV5-1; j_call: TRBJ2-3; d_call: TRBD2; clone_size: few; cdr3_aa: CASRSGTSGSVDTQYF; cdr3_nt: TGCGCCAGCAGATCCGGGACTAGCGGGTCGGTAGATACGCAGTATTTT
v_call: TRBV7-2; j_call: TRBJ2-3; d_call: .; clone_size: .; cdr3_aa: CASSLTPFNTDTQYF; cdr3_nt: TGTGCCAGCAGCCTGACACCCTTCAACACAGATACGCAGTATTTT
v_call: TRBV28; j_call: TRBJ1-2; d_call: .; clone_size: .; cdr3_aa: CASSSQGYGYTF; cdr3_nt: TGTGCCAGCAGTTCACAGGGTTATGGCTACACCTTC
v_call: TRBV11-2; j_call: TRBJ2-7; d_call: TRBD1; clone_size: .; cdr3_aa: CASSPGQGNYEQYF; cdr3_nt: TGTGCCAGCAGCCCCGGACAGGGGAACTACGAGCAGTACTTC
v_call: TRBV9; j_call: TRBJ2-5; d_call: .; clone_size: .; cdr3_aa: CASSKGVISGAYQETQYF; cdr3_nt: TGTGCCAGCAGCAAAGGGGTGATTAGCGGAGCTTACCAAGAGACCCAGTACTTC
v_call: TRBV9; j_call: TRBJ1-2; d_call: .; clone_size: once; cdr3_aa: CASSVEGTRPYGYTF; cdr3_nt: TGTGCCAGCAGCGTAGAAGGGACGAGACCCTATGGCTACACCTTC
v_call: TRBV7-6; j_call: TRBJ1-2; d_call: TRBD1; clone_size: .; cdr3_aa: CASSSGQGGYTF; cdr3_nt: TGTGCCAGCAGCTCCGGACAGGGTGGCTACACCTTC
v_call: TRBV5-5; j_call: TRBJ1-1; d_call: .; clone_size: few; cdr3_aa: CASSYAGPTEAFF; cdr3_nt: TGTGCCAGCAGCTACGCAGGGCCCACTGAAGCTTTCTTT
v_call: TRBV28; j_call: TRBJ1-1; d_call: .; clone_size: .; cdr3_aa: CASSLYPTMGQPPEAFF; cdr3_nt: TGTGCCAGCAGTTTATACCCCACGATGGGTCAACCCCCTGAAGCTTTCTTT
v_call: TRBV6-5; j_call: TRBJ1-2; d_call: TRBD1; clone_size: .; cdr3_aa: CASSRQGYGYTF; cdr3_nt: TGTGCCAGCAGTCGACAGGGGTATGGCTACACCTTC
v_call: TRBV27; j_call: TRBJ2-2; d_call: .; clone_size: .; cdr3_aa: CASRWGVNVGELFF; cdr3_nt: TGTGCCAGCAGATGGGGGGTAAACGTCGGGGAGCTGTTTTTT
v_call: TRBV7-6; j_call: TRBJ2-7; d_call: .; clone_size: .; cdr3_aa: CASSRRGLADPTEQYF; cdr3_nt: TGTGCCAGCAGCAGGAGGGGGCTAGCGGACCCTACCGAGCAGTACTTC
v_call: TRBV6-5; j_call: TRBJ2-1; d_call: .; clone_size: .; cdr3_aa: CASSYSQRTYNEQFF; cdr3_nt: TGTGCCAGCAGTTACTCGCAGCGGACCTACAATGAGCAGTTCTTC
v_call: TRBV5-4; j_call: TRBJ1-2; d_call: .; clone_size: .; cdr3_aa: CASSWVRGNYGYTF; cdr3_nt: TGTGCCAGCAGCTGGGTCCGGGGGAACTATGGCTACACCTTC
v_call: TRBV4-1; j_call: TRBJ1-2; d_call: .; clone_size: .; cdr3_aa: CASSQSQRPGISYGYTF; cdr3_nt: TGCGCCAGCAGCCAAAGCCAAAGACCCGGGATCTCCTATGGCTACACCTTC
v_call: TRBV7-8; j_call: TRBJ2-7; d_call: .; clone_size: .; cdr3_aa: CASSFSGTYEQYF; cdr3_nt: TGTGCCAGCAGCTTTAGCGGAACCTACGAGCAGTACTTC
v_call: TRBV6-5; j_call: TRBJ1-6; d_call: TRBD1; clone_size: .; cdr3_aa: CASSYGQGGSSPLHF; cdr3_nt: TGTGCCAGCAGCTACGGACAGGGAGGGAGTTCACCCCTCCACTTT
v_call: TRBV3-1/TRBV3-2; j_call: TRBJ1-5; d_call: .; clone_size: .; cdr3_aa: CASSHAVGGPQHF; cdr3_nt: TGTGCCAGCAGCCATGCCGTAGGTGGACCCCAGCATTTT
v_call: TRBV29-1; j_call: TRBJ2-1; d_call: .; clone_size: .; cdr3_aa: CSVERGVAEQFF; cdr3_nt: TGCAGCGTTGAGAGGGGGGTCGCTGAGCAGTTCTTC
v_call: TRBV10-1; j_call: TRBJ2-1; d_call: .; clone_size: .; cdr3_aa: CASSDRGGAGNEQFF; cdr3_nt: TGCGCCAGCAGTGACCGAGGGGGAGCGGGCAATGAGCAGTTCTTC
v_call: TRBV7-2; j_call: TRBJ2-1; d_call: TRBD2; clone_size: .; cdr3_aa: CASSPGRLAYNEQFF; cdr3_nt: TGTGCCAGCAGCCCCGGGAGACTAGCTTACAATGAGCAGTTCTTC
v_call: TRBV19; j_call: TRBJ2-7; d_call: TRBD2; clone_size: .; cdr3_aa: CASSVDSGSPYEQYF; cdr3_nt: TGTGCCAGTAGTGTAGATAGCGGGAGTCCCTACGAGCAGTACTTC
v_call: TRBV3-1/TRBV3-2; j_call: TRBJ2-7; d_call: TRBD2; clone_size: once; cdr3_aa: CASSQGPAGASYEQYF; cdr3_nt: TGTGCCAGCAGCCAAGGCCCGGCGGGAGCGTCCTACGAGCAGTACTTC
v_call: TRBV7-2; j_call: TRBJ1-1; d_call: .; clone_size: .; cdr3_aa: CASSLALGGTEAFF; cdr3_nt: TGTGCCAGCAGCTTAGCGCTGGGGGGCACTGAAGCTTTCTTT
v_call: TRBV7-6; j_call: TRBJ1-4; d_call: .; clone_size: .; cdr3_aa: CASSKQATNEKLFF; cdr3_nt: TGTGCCAGCAGCAAACAAGCAACTAATGAAAAACTGTTTTTT
v_call: TRBV9; j_call: TRBJ2-6; d_call: TRBD1; clone_size: once; cdr3_aa: CASRRGQGVSGANVLTF; cdr3_nt: TGTGCCAGCCGTCGGGGACAGGGAGTTTCTGGGGCCAACGTCCTAACTTTC
v_call: TRBV12-5; j_call: TRBJ1-3; d_call: .; clone_size: .; cdr3_aa: CASGSGRVASGNTIYF; cdr3_nt: TGTGCTAGTGGTTCGGGGAGGGTGGCCTCTGGAAACACCATATATTTT
v_call: TRBV2; j_call: TRBJ1-5; d_call: .; clone_size: .; cdr3_aa: CASSSTESRPQHF; cdr3_nt: TGTGCCAGCAGTTCTACAGAGTCACGGCCCCAGCATTTT
v_call: TRBV6-2/TRBV6-3; j_call: TRBJ2-7; d_call: .; clone_size: .; cdr3_aa: CASSFYYEQYF; cdr3_nt: TGTGCCAGCAGCTTTTACTACGAGCAGTACTTC
v_call: TRBV28; j_call: TRBJ1-1; d_call: .; clone_size: .; cdr3_aa: CASSSQLGVGDTEAFF; cdr3_nt: TGTGCCAGCAGCTCCCAGTTAGGGGTAGGGGACACTGAAGCTTTCTTT
v_call: TRBV7-8; j_call: TRBJ1-5; d_call: TRBD1; clone_size: .; cdr3_aa: CASSPRDRGPISNQPQHF; cdr3_nt: TGTGCCAGCAGCCCGAGGGACAGGGGACCGATTAGCAATCAGCCCCAGCATTTT
v_call: TRBV11-2; j_call: TRBJ2-2; d_call: TRBD1; clone_size: .; cdr3_aa: CASTPTGQVTGELFF; cdr3_nt: TGTGCCAGCACCCCGACGGGACAGGTTACCGGGGAGCTGTTTTTT
v_call: TRBV5-1; j_call: TRBJ2-7; d_call: TRBD2; clone_size: .; cdr3_aa: CASSLWAGTSGTYEQYF; cdr3_nt: TGCGCCAGCAGCTTATGGGCCGGGACTAGCGGGACGTACGAGCAGTACTTC
v_call: TRBV27; j_call: TRBJ1-2; d_call: TRBD1; clone_size: once; cdr3_aa: CASSLDRGNYGYTF; cdr3_nt: TGTGCCAGCAGCCTGGACAGGGGCAACTATGGCTACACCTTC
v_call: TRBV29-1; j_call: TRBJ2-7; d_call: .; clone_size: .; cdr3_aa: CSVNTPGQNYEQYF; cdr3_nt: TGCAGCGTTAACACACCGGGACAAAACTACGAGCAGTACTTC
v_call: TRBV10-3; j_call: TRBJ1-1; d_call: TRBD1; clone_size: .; cdr3_aa: CAISAGQGDTEAFF; cdr3_nt: TGTGCCATCAGTGCGGGACAGGGGGACACTGAAGCTTTCTTT
v_call: TRBV11-3; j_call: TRBJ2-3; d_call: TRBD2; clone_size: once; cdr3_aa: CASSWGLAGVADTQYF; cdr3_nt: TGTGCCAGCAGCTGGGGACTAGCGGGAGTGGCAGATACGCAGTATTTT
v_call: TRBV3-1/TRBV3-2; j_call: TRBJ2-2; d_call: .; clone_size: .; cdr3_aa: CASSRGQNTGELFF; cdr3_nt: TGTGCCAGCAGCCGGGGACAGAACACCGGGGAGCTGTTTTTT
v_call: TRBV4-2; j_call: TRBJ1-2; d_call: .; clone_size: .; cdr3_aa: CASSQDGTRANYGYTF; cdr3_nt: TGTGCCAGCAGCCAAGATGGTACGCGAGCTAACTATGGCTACACCTTC
v_call: TRBV7-3; j_call: TRBJ2-1; d_call: TRBD2; clone_size: .; cdr3_aa: CASSITSGLYEQFF; cdr3_nt: TGTGCCAGCAGCATCACTAGCGGCCTCTATGAGCAGTTCTTC
v_call: TRBV27; j_call: TRBJ2-7; d_call: TRBD1; clone_size: .; cdr3_aa: CASRNKPGQGAYEQYF; cdr3_nt: TGTGCCAGCAGGAATAAACCGGGACAGGGGGCCTACGAGCAGTACTTC
v_call: TRBV27; j_call: TRBJ2-1; d_call: .; clone_size: .; cdr3_aa: CASSLADMTRDEQFF; cdr3_nt: TGTGCCAGCAGTTTAGCTGATATGACTAGGGATGAGCAGTTCTTC
v_call: TRBV28; j_call: TRBJ1-2; d_call: TRBD1; clone_size: .; cdr3_aa: CASRTGTGNYGYTF; cdr3_nt: TGTGCCAGCAGGACAGGGACAGGGAACTATGGCTACACCTTC
v_call: TRBV6-5; j_call: TRBJ2-6; d_call: TRBD2; clone_size: .; cdr3_aa: CASSRAGVGANVLTF; cdr3_nt: TGTGCCAGCAGTCGGGCGGGGGTTGGGGCCAACGTCCTGACTTTC
v_call: TRBV5-6; j_call: TRBJ2-1; d_call: .; clone_size: .; cdr3_aa: CASSLFSGKQFF; cdr3_nt: TGTGCCAGCAGCCTATTCTCGGGCAAACAGTTCTTC
v_call: TRBV28; j_call: TRBJ1-5; d_call: TRBD1; clone_size: .; cdr3_aa: CASSFLGPLRAGTDSGDQPQHF; cdr3_nt: TGTGCCAGCAGTTTTCTGGGACCCCTCCGGGCAGGGACAGATTCGGGCGATCAGCCCCAGCATTTT